The entry below gives a single T cell receptor beta chain sequence along with its context. Its target is unknown. Trimming stripped 7 bases from V and 2 bases from J, with 17 bases between. The CDR3 is made up of 14 amino acids. Germline lookup yields CDR1 SQVTM and CDR2 ANQGSEA. Sequenced by immunoSEQ multiplex PCR; TCRdb stores in-frame clones only, minus some. The data hold 70,000 or so clones, with around 87% observed a single time. These data belong to a study of T cell responses to AZD1222 COVID-19 vaccine. General study points: Seropositive AZD1222 recipients at baseline numbered only five or six. The study reported that nearly half of spike-specific TCRs target unmutated variant regions. Recipients of two AZD1222 doses showed rising Spike-specific TCR breadth and depth.

This receptor was identified in an adult in good health. The specimen was peripheral blood, collected on day 0 of AZD1222 vaccination. The chain is built from TRBV29-1 and TRBJ1-1, with D uncertain. The CDR3 here is CSGSEDAVNTEAFF. CDR3 nucleotide sequence: TGCAGCGGATCAGAGGACGCGGTTAACACTGAAGCTTTCTTT. The whole variable domain, filled in from reference TRBV29-1 and TRBJ1-1, reads SAVISQKPSRDICQRGTSLTIQCQVDSQVTMMFWYRQQPGQSLTLIATANQGSEATYESGFVIDKFPISRPNLTFSTLTVSNMSPEDSSIYLCSGSEDAVNTEAFFGQGTRLTVV.